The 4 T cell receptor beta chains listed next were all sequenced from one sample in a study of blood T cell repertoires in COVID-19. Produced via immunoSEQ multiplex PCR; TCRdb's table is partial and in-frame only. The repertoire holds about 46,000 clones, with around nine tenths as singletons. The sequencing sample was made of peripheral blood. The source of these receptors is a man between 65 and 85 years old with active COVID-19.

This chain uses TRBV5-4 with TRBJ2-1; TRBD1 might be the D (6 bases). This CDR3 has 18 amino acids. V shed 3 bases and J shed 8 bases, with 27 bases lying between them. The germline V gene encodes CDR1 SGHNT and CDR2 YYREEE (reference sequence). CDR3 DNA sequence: TGTGCCAGCAGCTACCCTCACTCACAGGGATCCGAGGTGTATGAGCAGTTCTTC. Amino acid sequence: CASSYPHSQGSEVYEQFF.

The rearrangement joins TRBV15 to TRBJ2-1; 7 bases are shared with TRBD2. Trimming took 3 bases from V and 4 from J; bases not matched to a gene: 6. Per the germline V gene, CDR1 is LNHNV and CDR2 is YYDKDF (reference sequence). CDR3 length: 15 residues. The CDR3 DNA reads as TGTGCCACCAGCAGGGCCGGGGGGATATACAATGAGCAGTTCTTC. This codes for CATSRAGGIYNEQFF.

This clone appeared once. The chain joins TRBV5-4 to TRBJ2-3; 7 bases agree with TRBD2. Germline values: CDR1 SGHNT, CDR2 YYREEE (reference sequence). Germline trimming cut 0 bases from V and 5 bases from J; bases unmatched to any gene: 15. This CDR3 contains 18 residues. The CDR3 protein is CASSLARASGSGVDTQYF. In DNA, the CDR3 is TGTGCCAGCAGCTTGGCCAGGGCTAGCGGTAGTGGGGTAGATACGCAGTATTTT.

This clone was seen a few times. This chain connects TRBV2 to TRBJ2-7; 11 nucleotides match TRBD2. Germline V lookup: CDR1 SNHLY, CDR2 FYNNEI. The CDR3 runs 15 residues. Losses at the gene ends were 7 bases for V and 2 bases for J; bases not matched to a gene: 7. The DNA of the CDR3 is TGTGCCAGCACCGAACTAGCGGGGGCCACCTACGAGCAGTACTTC. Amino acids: CASTELAGATYEQYF.